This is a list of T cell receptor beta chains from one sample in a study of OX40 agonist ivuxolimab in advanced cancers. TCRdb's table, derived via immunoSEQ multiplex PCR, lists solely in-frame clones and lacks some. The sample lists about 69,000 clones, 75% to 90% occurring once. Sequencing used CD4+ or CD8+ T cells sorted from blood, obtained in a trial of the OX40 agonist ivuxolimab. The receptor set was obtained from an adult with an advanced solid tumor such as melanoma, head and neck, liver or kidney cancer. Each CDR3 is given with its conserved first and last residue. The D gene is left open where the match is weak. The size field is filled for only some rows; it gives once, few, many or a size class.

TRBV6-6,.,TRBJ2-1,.,TGTGCCAGCTGTACCGGGACGAGGCTCTTTGAGCAGTTCTTC,CASCTGTRLFEQFF
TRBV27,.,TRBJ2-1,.,TGTGCCAGCTTCCCCTTAACCGATTCCTACAATGAGCAGTTCTTC,CASFPLTDSYNEQFF
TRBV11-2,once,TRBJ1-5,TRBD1,TGTGCCAGCAGCTCGGACAGGGAATTAAATCAGCCCCAGCATTTT,CASSSDRELNQPQHF
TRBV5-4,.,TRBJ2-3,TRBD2,TGTGCCAGCAGCTGGACTAGCGAACCCACAGATACGCAGTATTTT,CASSWTSEPTDTQYF
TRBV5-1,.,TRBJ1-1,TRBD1,TGCGCCAGCAGCTTGGGGGACAGCAACACTGAAGCTTTCTTT,CASSLGDSNTEAFF
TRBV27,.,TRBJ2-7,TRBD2,TGTGCCAGCAGTTTACCGGGAGGATACGAGCAGTACTTC,CASSLPGGYEQYF
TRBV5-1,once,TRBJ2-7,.,TGCGCCAGCAGCTTGGGTCGGGATATTCCCTACGAGCAGTACTTC,CASSLGRDIPYEQYF
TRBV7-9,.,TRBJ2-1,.,TGTGCCAGCAGCTTCCAGGGCGCCTACAATGAGCAGTTCTTC,CASSFQGAYNEQFF
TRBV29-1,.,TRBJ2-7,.,TGCAGCGTTGCCGGGGTAGAGCCCTACGAGCAGTACTTC,CSVAGVEPYEQYF
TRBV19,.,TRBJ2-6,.,TGTGCCAGTAGTATAGAACAGGGTCCCCCCGGGGCCAACGTCCTGACTTTC,CASSIEQGPPGANVLTF
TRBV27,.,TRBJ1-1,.,TGTGCCAGCAGTTTAAAAGGCGTACTGGCGGACACTGAAGCTTTCTTT,CASSLKGVLADTEAFF
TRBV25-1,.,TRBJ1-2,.,TGTGCCAGCAGTCCCACCGGGTCGGATGGCTACACCTTC,CASSPTGSDGYTF
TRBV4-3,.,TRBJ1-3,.,TGCGCCAGCAGCCAAGATCGCAGCGAGACCTCTGGAAACACCATATATTTT,CASSQDRSETSGNTIYF
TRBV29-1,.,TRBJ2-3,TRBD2,TGCAGCGTTGAAGATGGACTAGCGGGAGGTACTTCTAGCACAGATACGCAGTATTTT,CSVEDGLAGGTSSTDTQYF
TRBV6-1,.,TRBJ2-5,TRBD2,TGTGCCAGCAGGTTCGGGACTAGCTTACAAGAGACCCAGTACTTC,CASRFGTSLQETQYF
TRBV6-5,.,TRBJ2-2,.,TGTGCCAGCAGTTACTTTGGGACCGGGGAGCTGTTTTTT,CASSYFGTGELFF
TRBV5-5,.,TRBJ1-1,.,TGTGCCAGCCTAGGGACGCTGAACACTGAAGCTTTCTTT,CASLGTLNTEAFF
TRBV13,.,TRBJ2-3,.,TGTGCCAGCAGCTTAGGGTTCTTAACTCGCACAGATACGCAGTATTTT,CASSLGFLTRTDTQYF
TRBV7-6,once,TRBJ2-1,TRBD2,TGTGCCAGCAGCCCCCTATTGGGGGCTAGCGGGGTTTTAAATGAGCAGTTCTTC,CASSPLLGASGVLNEQFF
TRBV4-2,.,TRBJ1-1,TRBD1,TGTGCCAGCAGCCACCCGACAGGGGGTAACACTGAAGCTTTCTTT,CASSHPTGGNTEAFF
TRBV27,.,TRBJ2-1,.,TGTGCCAGCAGTTTACCTAGCCTACCATACAATGAGCAGTTCTTC,CASSLPSLPYNEQFF
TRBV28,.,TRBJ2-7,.,TGTGCCAGCAGTTTGACTGCCTCCCCCTACGAGCAGTACTTC,CASSLTASPYEQYF
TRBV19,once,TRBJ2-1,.,TGTGCCAGTAGTATCTCCCTCCTTCCCAATGAGCAGTTCTTC,CASSISLLPNEQFF
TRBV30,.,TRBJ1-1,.,TGTGCCTGGATTACAGGGCTTGGCGGCACTGAAGCTTTCTTT,CAWITGLGGTEAFF
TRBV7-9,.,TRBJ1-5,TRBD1,TGTGCCAGCAGCTTGGACAGGGAAGAGGATCAGCCCCAGCATTTT,CASSLDREEDQPQHF
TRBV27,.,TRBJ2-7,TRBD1,TGTGCCAGCAGCCCCGGGACAGTGATATACGAGCAGTACTTC,CASSPGTVIYEQYF
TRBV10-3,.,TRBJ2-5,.,TGTGCCATCAGCAGCCGGGACCACGGAGAGACCCAGTACTTC,CAISSRDHGETQYF
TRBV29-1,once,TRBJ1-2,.,TGCAGCGTTGTGGTAGGGAATGGCTACACCTTC,CSVVVGNGYTF
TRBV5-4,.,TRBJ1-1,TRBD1,TGTGCCAGCAGCCTCGAGACAGGGACTGAAGCTTTCTTT,CASSLETGTEAFF
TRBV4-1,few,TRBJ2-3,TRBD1,TGCGCCAGCAACCGACAGGGGTCAGGCACAGATACGCAGTATTTT,CASNRQGSGTDTQYF
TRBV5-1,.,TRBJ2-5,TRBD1,TGCGCCAGCAGCTCCCTAGACAGGGGAGACGAGACCCAGTACTTC,CASSSLDRGDETQYF
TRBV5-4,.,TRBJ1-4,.,TGTGCCAGCAGCTTGGTAGATGATGAAAAACTGTTTTTT,CASSLVDDEKLFF
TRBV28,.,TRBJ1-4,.,TGTGCCAGCAGTTTATGGGGCAGGGGAGTTGAAAAACTGTTTTTT,CASSLWGRGVEKLFF
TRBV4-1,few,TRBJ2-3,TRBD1,TGCGCCAGCAGCCAAGCCTTGGGACAGGGCCCAGATACGCAGTATTTT,CASSQALGQGPDTQYF
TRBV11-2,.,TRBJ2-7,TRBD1,TGTGCCAGCAGCTTAGGGGACAGCGTCTACGAGCAGTACTTC,CASSLGDSVYEQYF
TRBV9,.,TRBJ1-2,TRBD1,TGTGCCAGCAGCGACTCATTACAGGGGATCTATGGCTACACCTTC,CASSDSLQGIYGYTF
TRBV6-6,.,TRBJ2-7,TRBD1,TGTGCCAGCAGTTACACGGACAGGGGACCCTACGAGCAGTACTTC,CASSYTDRGPYEQYF